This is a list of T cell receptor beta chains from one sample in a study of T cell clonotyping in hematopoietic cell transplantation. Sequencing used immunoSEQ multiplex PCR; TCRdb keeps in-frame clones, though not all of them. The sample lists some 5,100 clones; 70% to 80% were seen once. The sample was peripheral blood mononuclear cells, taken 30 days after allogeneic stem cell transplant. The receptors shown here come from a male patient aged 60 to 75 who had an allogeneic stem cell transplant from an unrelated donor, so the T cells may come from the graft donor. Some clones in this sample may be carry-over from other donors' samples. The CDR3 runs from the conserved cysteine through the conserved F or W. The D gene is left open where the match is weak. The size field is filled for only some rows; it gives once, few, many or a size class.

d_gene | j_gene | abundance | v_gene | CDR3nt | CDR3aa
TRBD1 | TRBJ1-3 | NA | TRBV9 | TGTGCCAGCCGTGGGACAGGGGCTGGAAACACCATATATTTT | CASRGTGAGNTIYF
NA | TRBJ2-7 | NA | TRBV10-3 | TGTGCCATCAGTGAGTCTAGGGGGAGCCTCTCCTACGAGCAGTACTTC | CAISESRGSLSYEQYF
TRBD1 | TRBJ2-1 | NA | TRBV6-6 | TGTGCCAGCAGTACAGGGGGGACAACCTACAATGAGCAGTTCTTC | CASSTGGTTYNEQFF
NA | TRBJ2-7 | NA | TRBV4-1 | TGCGCCAGCAGCCAAGATGGGGGCTCCTACGAGCAGTACTTC | CASSQDGGSYEQYF
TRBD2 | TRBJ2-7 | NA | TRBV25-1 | TGTGCCAGCAGTGATCCTCGACTAGCGGGGTCCTACGAGCAGTACTTC | CASSDPRLAGSYEQYF
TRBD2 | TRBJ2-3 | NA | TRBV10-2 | TGCGCCAGCAGTGAGAGTAAGACTAGCGGGGGGAACACAGATACGCAGTATTTT | CASSESKTSGGNTDTQYF
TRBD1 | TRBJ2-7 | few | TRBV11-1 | TGTGCCAGCAGCACAGACAGGGGGCGGTACGAGCAGTACTTC | CASSTDRGRYEQYF
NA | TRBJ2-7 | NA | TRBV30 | TGTGCCTGGTCGACCGGGAACGAGCAGTACTTC | CAWSTGNEQYF
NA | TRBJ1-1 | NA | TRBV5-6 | TGTGCCAGCAGCTTTCGAAGCTGGGCGAACACTGAAGCTTTCTTT | CASSFRSWANTEAFF
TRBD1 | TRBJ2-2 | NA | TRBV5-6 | TGTGCCAGCAGCTCGGACAGGGGGCTGGGTGGGGAGCTGTTTTTT | CASSSDRGLGGELFF
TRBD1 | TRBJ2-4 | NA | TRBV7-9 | TGTGCCAGCAGCTCGCCGGGACAGATAGCCAAAAACATTCAGTACTTC | CASSSPGQIAKNIQYF
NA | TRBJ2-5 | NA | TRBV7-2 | TGTGCCAGCAGCCCCCAAGGACTGGGCCCGGAGACCCAGTACTTC | CASSPQGLGPETQYF
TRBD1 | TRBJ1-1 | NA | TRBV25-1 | TGTGCCAGCAGTGATGGGGGGACAGGGTGGACTGAAGCTTTCTTT | CASSDGGTGWTEAFF
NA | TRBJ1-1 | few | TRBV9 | TGTGCCAGCAGCGTAGACTGGAACACTGAAGCTTTCTTT | CASSVDWNTEAFF
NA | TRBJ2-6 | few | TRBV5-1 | TGCGCCAGCAGCTTGGTGACAGCAGCCTCTGGGGCCAACGTCCTGACTTTC | CASSLVTAASGANVLTF
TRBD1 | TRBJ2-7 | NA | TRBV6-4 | TGTGCCAGCAGTATCGACAGGGATAGGGGGCCCTACGAGCAGTACTTC | CASSIDRDRGPYEQYF
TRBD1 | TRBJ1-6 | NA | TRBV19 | TGTGCCAGTAGCATCACAGGGGGCCCTTACAATTATAATTCACCCCTCCACTTT | CASSITGGPYNYNSPLHF
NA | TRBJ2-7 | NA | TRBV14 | TGTGCCAGCAGCCCACTCTTTGGGGGTAACTCAGGGGAAGAGCAGTACTTC | CASSPLFGGNSGEEQYF
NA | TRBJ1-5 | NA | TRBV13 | TGTGCCAGCAGCTTAGTGGGGGCCAGGGGTGGCCAGCCCCAGCATTTT | CASSLVGARGGQPQHF
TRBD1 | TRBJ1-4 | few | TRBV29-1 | TGCAGCGTCCAGGGGGCTATGAGTGAAAAACTGTTTTTT | CSVQGAMSEKLFF
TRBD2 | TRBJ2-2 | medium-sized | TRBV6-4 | TGTGCCAGCAGTGAACTAGCGGGAGGTTTCGGGGAGCTGTTTTTT | CASSELAGGFGELFF
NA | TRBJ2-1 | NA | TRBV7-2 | TGTGCCAGCAGACAGGGCCCGGGAGGCAATGAGCAGTTCTTC | CASRQGPGGNEQFF